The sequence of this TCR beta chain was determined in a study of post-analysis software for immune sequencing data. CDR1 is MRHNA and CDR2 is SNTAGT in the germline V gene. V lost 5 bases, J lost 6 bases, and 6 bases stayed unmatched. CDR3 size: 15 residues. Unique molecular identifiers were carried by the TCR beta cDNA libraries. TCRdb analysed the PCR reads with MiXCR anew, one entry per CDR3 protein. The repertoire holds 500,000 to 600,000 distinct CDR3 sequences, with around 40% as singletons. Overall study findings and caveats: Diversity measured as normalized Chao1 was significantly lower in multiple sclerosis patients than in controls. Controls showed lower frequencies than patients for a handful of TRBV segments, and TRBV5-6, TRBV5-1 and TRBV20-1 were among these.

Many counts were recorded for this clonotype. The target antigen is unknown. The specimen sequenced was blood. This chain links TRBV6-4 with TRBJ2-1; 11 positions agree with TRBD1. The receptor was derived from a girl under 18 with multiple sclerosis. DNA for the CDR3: TGTGCCAGCAGTCCAAAAGGGACAGGGGGCAATGAGCAGTTCTTC. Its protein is CASSPKGTGGNEQFF.